Listed below are T cell receptor beta chains from one sample, sequenced in a study of cytomegalovirus exposure and HLA in healthy donors. Assay used: immunoSEQ multiplex PCR; TCRdb lists only in-frame clones, some missing. The sample yields 200,000 to 300,000 clones, around 90% seen once. Sequencing was performed on PBMCs. Source of these receptors: a woman in her 30s in good health and CMV-seronegative. CDR3s include the opening cysteine and the closing phenylalanine or tryptophan. A D gene is named only where the DNA matches it firmly. Clone sizes are given selectively: once, few, many, or a class where the clone is expanded.

v_gene: TRBV29-1; abundance: NA; j_gene: TRBJ2-5; d_gene: NA; len: 14; CDR3nt: TGCAGCGTTGTCGCCAGGGGACGTGGAGAGACCCAGTACTTC; CDR3aa: CSVVARGRGETQYF
v_gene: TRBV9; abundance: NA; j_gene: TRBJ2-3; d_gene: NA; len: 14; CDR3nt: TGTGCCAGCAGCGTAGCCAGGGGCGCAGATACGCAGTATTTT; CDR3aa: CASSVARGADTQYF
v_gene: TRBV6-1; abundance: once; j_gene: TRBJ1-5; d_gene: NA; len: 15; CDR3nt: TGTGCCAGCACCGGGGGTAGTGTGGCCAATCAGCCCCAGCATTTT; CDR3aa: CASTGGSVANQPQHF
v_gene: TRBV6-1; abundance: NA; j_gene: TRBJ2-1; d_gene: NA; len: 16; CDR3nt: TGTGCCAGCAGTGAATCGGCCCTACTAGTTTCGAATGAGCAGTTCTTC; CDR3aa: CASSESALLVSNEQFF
v_gene: TRBV2; abundance: NA; j_gene: TRBJ2-3; d_gene: NA; len: 13; CDR3nt: TGTGCCAGCAGGCGACTCAGCACAGATACGCAGTATTTT; CDR3aa: CASRRLSTDTQYF
v_gene: TRBV6-1; abundance: NA; j_gene: TRBJ2-7; d_gene: NA; len: 15; CDR3nt: TGTGCCAGCAGTGAAGCTTCACAGAGGTGGGGCGAGCAGTACTTC; CDR3aa: CASSEASQRWGEQYF
v_gene: TRBV5-1; abundance: NA; j_gene: TRBJ2-2; d_gene: TRBD2; len: 15; CDR3nt: TGCGCCAGCAGAGGAGCGGGAGGGGACACCGGGGAGCTGTTTTTT; CDR3aa: CASRGAGGDTGELFF
v_gene: TRBV5-1; abundance: NA; j_gene: TRBJ1-1; d_gene: TRBD1; len: 16; CDR3nt: TGCGCCAGCAGCTTGGGGTGGACAGGGGAAAACCCTGAAGCTTTCTTT; CDR3aa: CASSLGWTGENPEAFF
v_gene: TRBV27; abundance: NA; j_gene: TRBJ2-3; d_gene: NA; len: 16; CDR3nt: TGTGCCAGCAGTTTTTCAGGTCTCATGAGCACAGATACGCAGTATTTT; CDR3aa: CASSFSGLMSTDTQYF
v_gene: TRBV28; abundance: NA; j_gene: TRBJ2-3; d_gene: NA; len: 13; CDR3nt: TGTGCCAGCATCGGGCAGCTCACAGATACGCAGTATTTT; CDR3aa: CASIGQLTDTQYF
v_gene: TRBV11-2; abundance: few; j_gene: TRBJ2-2; d_gene: NA; len: 15; CDR3nt: TGTGCCAGCAGCTTAGTCCAGGGCCCTACCGGGGAGCTGTTTTTT; CDR3aa: CASSLVQGPTGELFF
v_gene: TRBV4-1; abundance: NA; j_gene: TRBJ2-7; d_gene: NA; len: 17; CDR3nt: TGCGCCAGCAGCCAAGCCGAAGTGTTCCGACCTTACTACGAGCAGTACTTC; CDR3aa: CASSQAEVFRPYYEQYF
v_gene: TRBV6-5; abundance: NA; j_gene: TRBJ2-7; d_gene: NA; len: 13; CDR3nt: TGTGCCAGCAGCCGTGGTGGCAGCTACGAGCAGTACTTC; CDR3aa: CASSRGGSYEQYF
v_gene: TRBV4-3; abundance: NA; j_gene: TRBJ2-1; d_gene: NA; len: 13; CDR3nt: TGCGCCAGCAGCCAACTAGTTGGGAATGAGCAGTTCTTC; CDR3aa: CASSQLVGNEQFF
v_gene: TRBV7-8; abundance: NA; j_gene: TRBJ1-2; d_gene: NA; len: 12; CDR3nt: TGTGCCAGCAGTGGAGGTCAGGATGGCTACACCTTC; CDR3aa: CASSGGQDGYTF
v_gene: TRBV18; abundance: NA; j_gene: TRBJ2-7; d_gene: NA; len: 15; CDR3nt: TGTGCCAGCTCAGGGCAGGGACCTCCCTTTTACGAGCAGTACTTC; CDR3aa: CASSGQGPPFYEQYF
v_gene: TRBV29-1; abundance: once; j_gene: TRBJ1-1; d_gene: NA; len: 14; CDR3nt: TGCAGCGTGCAGGGGATTGTGAGGGACACTGAAGCTTTCTTT; CDR3aa: CSVQGIVRDTEAFF
v_gene: TRBV27; abundance: NA; j_gene: TRBJ2-4; d_gene: NA; len: 12; CDR3nt: TGTGCCAGCAGTTTAGGGGGTAACATTCAGTACTTC; CDR3aa: CASSLGGNIQYF
v_gene: TRBV19; abundance: once; j_gene: TRBJ1-1; d_gene: NA; len: 14; CDR3nt: TGTGCCAGTAGTATAGGGACAGCGAACACTGAAGCTTTCTTT; CDR3aa: CASSIGTANTEAFF
v_gene: TRBV7-3; abundance: NA; j_gene: TRBJ2-1; d_gene: NA; len: 11; CDR3nt: TGTGCCAGCAGCACGGGACATGAGCAGTTCTTC; CDR3aa: CASSTGHEQFF
v_gene: TRBV5-1; abundance: NA; j_gene: TRBJ1-1; d_gene: TRBD1; len: 20; CDR3nt: TGCGCCAGCAGCTTGGGACGCCCGACAGGGGCCCATTATATGAACACTGAAGCTTTCTTT; CDR3aa: CASSLGRPTGAHYMNTEAFF
v_gene: TRBV6-1; abundance: NA; j_gene: TRBJ1-1; d_gene: TRBD1; len: 16; CDR3nt: TGTGCCAGCAGTGCCCCCAGGACAGGCAAGAACACTGAAGCTTTCTTT; CDR3aa: CASSAPRTGKNTEAFF
v_gene: TRBV5-1; abundance: NA; j_gene: TRBJ2-1; d_gene: TRBD2; len: 16; CDR3nt: TGCGCCAGCAGCCACCGGGACTACAGCTCCTACAATGAGCAGTTCTTC; CDR3aa: CASSHRDYSSYNEQFF
v_gene: TRBV19; abundance: NA; j_gene: TRBJ2-3; d_gene: NA; len: 14; CDR3nt: TGTGCCAGTAGCTTGGCGATTAGCACAGATACGCAGTATTTT; CDR3aa: CASSLAISTDTQYF
v_gene: TRBV11-2; abundance: once; j_gene: TRBJ1-3; d_gene: NA; len: 15; CDR3nt: TGTGCCAGCAGCTTAACGGATGCGTACCTAAACACCATATATTTT; CDR3aa: CASSLTDAYLNTIYF
v_gene: TRBV4-2; abundance: NA; j_gene: TRBJ1-4; d_gene: NA; len: 15; CDR3nt: TGTGCCAGCAGCCAAGAGCTAGGAAGCAGTGAAAAACTGTTTTTT; CDR3aa: CASSQELGSSEKLFF
v_gene: TRBV27; abundance: few; j_gene: TRBJ1-5; d_gene: NA; len: 14; CDR3nt: TGTGCCAGCAGTTTAGCAGGGGGCAATCAGCCCCAGCATTTT; CDR3aa: CASSLAGGNQPQHF
v_gene: TRBV9; abundance: NA; j_gene: TRBJ2-7; d_gene: NA; len: 12; CDR3nt: TGTGCCAGCAGCGACTCGGATGAAAAGCAGTACTTC; CDR3aa: CASSDSDEKQYF
v_gene: TRBV4-3; abundance: NA; j_gene: TRBJ2-7; d_gene: NA; len: 14; CDR3nt: TGCGCCAGCAGCCTGACAGGAGGGTCCTACGAGCAGTACTTC; CDR3aa: CASSLTGGSYEQYF
v_gene: TRBV5-1; abundance: NA; j_gene: TRBJ2-1; d_gene: NA; len: 17; CDR3nt: TGCGCCAGCAGCCAAGGTTCGTCCGGGAGCTCCTACAATGAGCAGTTCTTC; CDR3aa: CASSQGSSGSSYNEQFF
v_gene: TRBV5-1; abundance: NA; j_gene: TRBJ2-7; d_gene: TRBD2; len: 13; CDR3nt: TGCGCCAGCAGCTTGTACGGGAGGTACGAGCAGTACTTC; CDR3aa: CASSLYGRYEQYF
v_gene: TRBV27; abundance: few; j_gene: TRBJ2-7; d_gene: TRBD2; len: 15; CDR3nt: TGTGCCAGCAGCCTACTAGCGGGAGACGGGTACGAGCAGTACTTC; CDR3aa: CASSLLAGDGYEQYF
v_gene: TRBV14; abundance: NA; j_gene: TRBJ2-1; d_gene: NA; len: 16; CDR3nt: TGTGCCAGCAGCCAAGGAGGGGGATGGGGGGCCCATGAGCAGTTCTTC; CDR3aa: CASSQGGGWGAHEQFF
v_gene: TRBV20-1; abundance: NA; j_gene: TRBJ1-1; d_gene: NA; len: 10; CDR3nt: TGCAGTGCTATTTACGCTGAAGCTTTCTTT; CDR3aa: CSAIYAEAFF
v_gene: TRBV30; abundance: NA; j_gene: TRBJ1-1; d_gene: NA; len: 13; CDR3nt: TGTGCCTGGAGCGCGGAGCGGACCACTGAAGCTTTCTTT; CDR3aa: CAWSAERTTEAFF
v_gene: TRBV15; abundance: NA; j_gene: TRBJ2-2; d_gene: NA; len: 11; CDR3nt: TGTGCCACCAGCAGGTTCGGGGAGCTGTTTTTT; CDR3aa: CATSRFGELFF
v_gene: TRBV4-3; abundance: NA; j_gene: TRBJ2-1; d_gene: TRBD2; len: 16; CDR3nt: TGCGCCAGCAGCCAAGATATCGCGGGAGGATACAATGAGCAGTTCTTC; CDR3aa: CASSQDIAGGYNEQFF
v_gene: TRBV5-6; abundance: NA; j_gene: TRBJ2-7; d_gene: NA; len: 14; CDR3nt: TGTGCCAGCAGCTCCAGGGCCTTGGTATACGAGCAGTACTTC; CDR3aa: CASSSRALVYEQYF
v_gene: TRBV27; abundance: NA; j_gene: TRBJ1-5; d_gene: TRBD1; len: 15; CDR3nt: TGTGCCACGGTCCCCGGGACAGCGGGCAATCAGCCCCAGCATTTT; CDR3aa: CATVPGTAGNQPQHF
v_gene: TRBV27; abundance: NA; j_gene: TRBJ1-2; d_gene: NA; len: 11; CDR3nt: TGTGCCAGCAGCTTAGTGGGAGGCTACACCTTC; CDR3aa: CASSLVGGYTF
v_gene: TRBV4-2; abundance: NA; j_gene: TRBJ2-2; d_gene: NA; len: 16; CDR3nt: TGTGCCAGCAGCCAATATACCGGGACTCTTACCGGGGAGCTGTTTTTT; CDR3aa: CASSQYTGTLTGELFF
v_gene: TRBV9; abundance: NA; j_gene: TRBJ2-7; d_gene: TRBD1; len: 16; CDR3nt: TGTGCCAGCAGCGACGGACAGGTGAAGCCTTCCTACGAGCAGTACTTC; CDR3aa: CASSDGQVKPSYEQYF
v_gene: TRBV7-2; abundance: NA; j_gene: TRBJ2-7; d_gene: NA; len: 14; CDR3nt: TGTGCCAGCACCGACTACCTACGCTCCTACGAGCAGTACTTC; CDR3aa: CASTDYLRSYEQYF
v_gene: TRBV9; abundance: NA; j_gene: TRBJ1-2; d_gene: NA; len: 15; CDR3nt: TGTGCCAGCAGCCCCCTGATGAGGGACACCTATGGCTACACCTTC; CDR3aa: CASSPLMRDTYGYTF
v_gene: TRBV27; abundance: NA; j_gene: TRBJ1-5; d_gene: NA; len: 13; CDR3nt: TGTGCCAGCACCCTATATAGCAATCAGCCCCAGCATTTT; CDR3aa: CASTLYSNQPQHF
v_gene: TRBV18; abundance: NA; j_gene: TRBJ2-7; d_gene: TRBD2; len: 17; CDR3nt: TGTGCCAGCTCACCATCCTTAGCGGGAGGGCCGAACTACGAGCAGTACTTC; CDR3aa: CASSPSLAGGPNYEQYF
v_gene: TRBV27; abundance: NA; j_gene: TRBJ2-7; d_gene: TRBD1; len: 15; CDR3nt: TGTGCCAGCAGTTTAAGGGGACAGGGGGCCTACGAGCAGTACTTC; CDR3aa: CASSLRGQGAYEQYF
v_gene: TRBV27; abundance: NA; j_gene: TRBJ2-7; d_gene: NA; len: 22; CDR3nt: TGTGCCAGCAGTTCGTTCCGGGACCGAAAGGACCCTAGCGACTCAAAAGACTACGAGCAGTACTTC; CDR3aa: CASSSFRDRKDPSDSKDYEQYF
v_gene: TRBV7-3; abundance: NA; j_gene: TRBJ2-7; d_gene: NA; len: 11; CDR3nt: TGTGCCAGCAGCTTAGTATACGAGCAGTACTTC; CDR3aa: CASSLVYEQYF
v_gene: TRBV4-3; abundance: NA; j_gene: TRBJ2-5; d_gene: NA; len: 14; CDR3nt: TGCGCCAGCAGCCAAGATGTAAGCGGCGAGACCCAGTACTTC; CDR3aa: CASSQDVSGETQYF
v_gene: TRBV4-1; abundance: NA; j_gene: TRBJ1-4; d_gene: TRBD1; len: 17; CDR3nt: TGCGCCAGCAGCCAAGTAACAGGGGGCGCGACTAATGAAAAACTGTTTTTT; CDR3aa: CASSQVTGGATNEKLFF